Described below is a single T cell receptor (beta chain) sequence and its context. Its cognate antigen is unknown. CDR1 and CDR2 (germline): SEHNR, FQNEAQ (reference sequence). The V end lost 5 bases, the J end lost 3 bases, and 8 bases lay between the germline ends. The CDR3 length is 12 residues. Some clones are missing from TCRdb's copy, which holds only in-frame ones; the method was immunoSEQ multiplex PCR. This table has 30,000 to 40,000 clones, about 83% appearing once. Stated time point: week 11, during vaccination. Every single dose of the vaccine, 300 ug of mutant IDH1 20-mer peptide, came with topical imiquimod. The record originates from a study of a mutant IDH1 vaccine in newly diagnosed glioma. Study details: Vaccines were begun 4-6 weeks after radiotherapy alone, or with temozolomide cycles.

The sequence came from a man aged 35 to 55 with glioma. The starting material was PBMCs, obtained from a glioma patient whose treatment included an IDH1 peptide vaccine. This chain uses TRBV7-9 with TRBJ2-7; D is ambiguous. CDR3 bases: TGTGCCAGCAGCGCCTCCTACTACGAGCAGTACTTC. As protein: CASSASYYEQYF.